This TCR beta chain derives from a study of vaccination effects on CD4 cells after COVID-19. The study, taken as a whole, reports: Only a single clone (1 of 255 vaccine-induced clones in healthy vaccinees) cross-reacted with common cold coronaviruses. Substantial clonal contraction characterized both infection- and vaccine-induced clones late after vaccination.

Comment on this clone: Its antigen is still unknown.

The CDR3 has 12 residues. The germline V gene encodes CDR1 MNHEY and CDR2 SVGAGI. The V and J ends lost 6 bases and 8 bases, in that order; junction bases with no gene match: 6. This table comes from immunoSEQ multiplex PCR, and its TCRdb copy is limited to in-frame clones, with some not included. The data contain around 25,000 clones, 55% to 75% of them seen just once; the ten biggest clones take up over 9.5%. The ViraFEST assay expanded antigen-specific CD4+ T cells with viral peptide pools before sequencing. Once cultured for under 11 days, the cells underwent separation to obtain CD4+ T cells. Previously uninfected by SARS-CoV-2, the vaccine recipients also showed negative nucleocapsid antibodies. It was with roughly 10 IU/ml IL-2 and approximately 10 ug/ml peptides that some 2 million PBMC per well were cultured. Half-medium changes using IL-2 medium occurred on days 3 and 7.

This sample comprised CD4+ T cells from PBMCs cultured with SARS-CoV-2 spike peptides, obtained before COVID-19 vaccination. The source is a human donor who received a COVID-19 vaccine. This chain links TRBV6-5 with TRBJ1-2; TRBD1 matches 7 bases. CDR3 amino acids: CASSNRGGGYTF. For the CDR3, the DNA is TGTGCCAGCAGCAACAGGGGAGGCGGCTACACCTTC.